Each of the 24 T cell receptor beta chains below was sequenced from the same sample in a study of blood T cell repertoires in COVID-19. Profiling relied on immunoSEQ multiplex PCR, and the TCRdb table lists in-frame clones only, not all of them. The sample has about 50,000 clones, approximately 88% seen once; the top ten hold about a sixth. The source material was peripheral blood. These receptor sequences come from a man in his 70s with active COVID-19.

The rearrangement uses TRBV19 and TRBJ2-1; 11 bases are shared with TRBD2. Unmatched junction bases numbered 10, after V lost 6 bases and J lost 9 bases. From germline, CDR1 is LNHDA and CDR2 SQIVND (reference sequence). CDR3 length equals 15 residues. The CDR3 spells CASRLGTSGRGEQFF. CDR3 coding DNA: TGTGCCAGTAGGTTAGGGACTAGCGGCAGGGGTGAGCAGTTCTTC.

J is TRBJ2-7 and V is TRBV7-9; 9 bases agree with TRBD1. CDR1 is SEHNR and CDR2 is FQNEAQ in the germline V gene (reference sequence). The ends lost 5 bases at V and 3 bases at J; junction bases unmatched: 20. The CDR3 sequence is 19 residues long. The CDR3 DNA sequence: TGTGCCAGCAGCCCACTCGGGACAGGGACAGAGGGATCTATCTACGAGCAGTACTTC. This encodes CASSPLGTGTEGSIYEQYF.

The chain links TRBV30 to TRBJ2-7; the D gene is possibly TRBD1 (5 bases). The CDR3 sequence is 13 residues long. Germline V gene lookup returns CDR1 GTSNPN and CDR2 SVGIG (reference sequence). With 3 bases removed from V and 4 bases from J, the gap between germline ends came to 13 bases. This CDR3 is CAWSRRREYEQYF. The CDR3 DNA follows: TGTGCCTGGAGCCGACGCAGGGAATACGAGCAGTACTTC.

V usage is TRBV29-1 and J usage is TRBJ2-2; 16 bases agree with TRBD2. The germline V gene encodes CDR1 SQVTM and CDR2 ANQGSEA. V lost 7 bases to trimming and J lost 7 bases; unmatched junction nucleotides: 9. The CDR3 spans 16 residues. The CDR3 coding sequence is TGCAGCGCCACCGGGACTAGCGGGAGGGCCGGCGGGGAGCTGTTTTTT. It yields the protein CSATGTSGRAGGELFF.

The rearrangement joins TRBV5-4 to TRBJ2-5; D might be TRBD1 (5 bases). Germline CDR1 is SGHNT and CDR2 is YYREEE (reference sequence). V was shortened by 0 bases and J by 3 bases, with 12 bases between the two germline ends. The CDR3 runs 15 residues. As DNA, the CDR3 is TGTGCCAGCAGCTTGGGGGGTGACAGCGAAGAGACCCAGTACTTC. Its protein product is CASSLGGDSEETQYF.

The V gene is TRBV5-4, the J gene TRBJ1-4; D gene uncertain. Deletions cut 0 bases from V and 5 bases from J, with 8 bases between. Per the germline V gene, CDR1 is SGHNT and CDR2 is YYREEE (reference sequence). The CDR3 is 14 amino acids. CDR3 sequence (DNA): TGTGCCAGCAGCTTGGGAGGTACGAATGAAAAACTGTTTTTT. The encoded protein is CASSLGGTNEKLFF.

This chain uses TRBV5-1 with TRBJ2-1; 10 positions match TRBD1. With V trimmed by 4 bases and J by 3 bases, 7 bases remained unmatched. Germline CDR1 is SGHRS and CDR2 is YFSETQ. The CDR3 sequence is 16 residues long. CDR3 residues: CASSVGQGTGYNEQFF. Here the CDR3 DNA reads TGCGCCAGCAGCGTGGGACAGGGGACCGGCTACAATGAGCAGTTCTTC.

The sample holds one count of this clone. The chain recombines TRBV6-5 with TRBJ1-6; TRBD1 might be the D (5 bases). The V gene lost 0 bases and the J gene lost 7 bases, with 7 bases spanning the gap. This CDR3 has 14 amino acids. Germline V gene data show CDR1 as MNHEY and CDR2 as SVGAGI. For the CDR3, the DNA is TGTGCCAGCAGTTACTCGCGGGGGAATTCACCCCTCCACTTT. Translated, it gives CASSYSRGNSPLHF.

This chain uses TRBV4-2 with TRBJ1-4; maybe TRBD1 (5 bases). CDR3 length equals 15 residues. The germline V gene has CDR1 LGHNA and CDR2 YNFKEQ. The ends were cut back, 6 bases at V and 5 bases at J, with 16 bases in the middle. The CDR3 DNA is TGTGCCAGCAGGCGGGGGAACTCCGCGAATGAAAAACTGTTTTTT. Amino acids: CASRRGNSANEKLFF.

The chain links TRBV19 to TRBJ2-1; 8 nucleotides agree with TRBD2. CDR3 length equals 16 residues. V shed 1 base, J shed 4 bases, and the junction held 6 bases outside the gene matches. CDR1 LNHDA and CDR2 SQIVND come from the germline V gene (reference sequence). The CDR3 DNA reads TGTGCCAGTAGTATAGCCAGCGGGAGTGGGTACAATGAGCAGTTCTTC. It yields the protein CASSIASGSGYNEQFF.

The chain has TRBV10-3 and TRBJ2-1; 7 nucleotides line up with TRBD2. The CDR3 consists of 14 residues. Trimming took 2 bases from V and 5 from J; bases not matched to a gene: 3. Germline CDR1 and CDR2: ENHRY and SYGVKD. The CDR3, as DNA: TGTGCCATCAGTGAGCGGCTAGCGGACAATGAGCAGTTCTTC. Amino acids: CAISERLADNEQFF.

This chain uses TRBV11-2 with TRBJ2-3; D is undetermined. Germline-derived CDR1 and CDR2 are SGHAT and FQNNGV. The CDR3 extends over 13 amino acids. V dropped 1 base and J dropped 10 bases, with 12 bases sitting between them. The CDR3 reads CASSLAGAIAQYF. The CDR3 DNA sequence: TGTGCCAGCAGCTTAGCCGGTGCCATAGCGCAGTATTTT.

The rearrangement joins TRBV11-2 to TRBJ2-2, with D perhaps matching TRBD1 (6 bases). Germline V gives CDR1 SGHAT, CDR2 FQNNGV. V gave up 0 bases and J gave up 6 bases, with 17 bases separating them. This CDR3 has 17 residues. CDR3 DNA sequence: TGTGCCAGCAGCTTAGATCGTCCGCAGGGGCTGGCCGGGGAGCTGTTTTTT. It yields the protein CASSLDRPQGLAGELFF. The full variable domain, in which reference TRBV11-2 and TRBJ2-2 provide the parts outside the CDR3, is EAGVAQSPRYKIIEKRQSVAFWCNPISGHATLYWYQQILGQGPKLLIQFQNNGVVDDSQLPKDRFSAERLKGVDSTLKIQPAKLEDSAVYLCASSLDRPQGLAGELFFGEGSRLTVL.

This clone has just one count. The CDR3 sequence: CASSQSWAGVGGRLLTDTQYF. CDR3 bases: TGCGCCAGCAGTCAATCGTGGGCGGGAGTTGGCGGGAGGCTTCTCACAGATACGCAGTATTTT. This sequence joins TRBV23-1 and TRBJ2-3; the match to TRBD2 covers 8 bases. TRBV23-1 has ORF status, its function being uncertain. This CDR3 has 21 amino acids. Trimming at V came to 0 bases and at J to 2 bases, leaving 19 bases not matched to a gene.

The chain has TRBV9 and TRBJ1-2; D may be TRBD1 (6 bases). CDR3 length equals 13 residues. Trimming pared 4 bases from V and 7 bases from J, leaving 14 bases between. The germline gives CDR1 SGDLS, CDR2 YYNGEE. This CDR3 is CASSPTGRVGYTF. In nucleotides, the CDR3 is TGTGCCAGCAGCCCGACAGGTCGGGTTGGCTACACCTTC.

The chain recombines TRBV11-2 with TRBJ2-3, with 7 bases fitting TRBD2. After removal of 6 bases from V and 2 bases from J, the junction contained 14 bases not matched to a gene. Germline V lookup: CDR1 SGHAT, CDR2 FQNNGV. The CDR3 is 17 amino acids. CDR3 nucleotides: TGTGCCAGCAGAGGACTAGTCGGGAAGTACCCCACAGATACGCAGTATTTT. It codes for CASRGLVGKYPTDTQYF.

On this clone itself: Distinct nucleotide sequences in the sample also encode this CDR3. V usage is TRBV5-1 and J usage is TRBJ2-3; the match to TRBD1 covers 9 bases. V trimming: 4 bases; J trimming: 3 bases; junction bases outside the gene matches: 3. The CDR3 is 14 residues long. Germline values: CDR1 SGHRS, CDR2 YFSETQ. This chain's CDR3 is CASSPGQGTDTQYF. CDR3 coding DNA: TGCGCCAGCAGCCCGGGACAGGGTACAGATACGCAGTATTTT.

This chain links TRBV6-2 or TRBV6-3 with TRBJ2-1; D is perhaps TRBD2 (6 bases). This CDR3 comprises 18 residues. In germline, CDR1 is MNHEY, CDR2 SVGEGT. The V end lost 5 bases, the J end lost 1 base, and 21 bases lay between the germline ends. The CDR3 DNA reads TGTGCCAGCAGTCCCTCCATGGCGGGATTAAGATCCTACAATGAGCAGTTCTTC. Amino acid sequence: CASSPSMAGLRSYNEQFF.

The chain carries TRBV19 and TRBJ2-3; D possibly corresponds to TRBD1 (6 bases). V dropped 1 base and J dropped 1 base, with 15 bases sitting between them. Germline loops: CDR1 LNHDA, CDR2 SQIVND (reference sequence). The CDR3 covers 17 residues. This CDR3 is CASSIGSGTRGTDTQYF. Here the CDR3 DNA reads TGTGCCAGTAGTATAGGGTCTGGGACACGAGGCACAGATACGCAGTATTTT.

The chain links TRBV19 to TRBJ1-5, with 8 bases fitting TRBD1. The trim removed 0 bases at V and 1 base at J, leaving 8 bases unmatched. This CDR3 contains 18 residues. Germline V gives CDR1 LNHDA, CDR2 SQIVND (reference sequence). In nucleotides, the CDR3 is TGTGCCAGTAGTATAGATCTTGGAACAGGGGGGAGCAATCAGCCCCAGCATTTT. It yields the protein CASSIDLGTGGSNQPQHF.

The J gene is TRBJ2-7, the V gene TRBV6-5, with 7 bases lining up with TRBD1. V lost 4 bases, J lost 5 bases, and 2 bases stayed unmatched. Germline assignment: CDR1 MNHEY and CDR2 SVGAGI. This CDR3 contains 12 residues. The CDR3 region has the DNA TGTGCCAGCAGTTTCGGACAGGACGAGCAGTACTTC. Translating it yields CASSFGQDEQYF.

The J gene is TRBJ2-7, the V gene TRBV5-4, with 16 bases fitting TRBD2. In germline, CDR1 is SGHNT, CDR2 YYREEE (reference sequence). This CDR3 is built from 15 residues. Trimming removed 5 bases from V and 4 bases from J; junction bases left unmatched: 3. The CDR3 region is CASRPGLAGGYEQYF. As DNA, the CDR3 is TGTGCCAGCAGACCGGGACTAGCGGGAGGGTACGAGCAGTACTTC. The whole variable domain, remainder taken from reference TRBV5-4 and TRBJ2-7, is ETGVTQSPTHLIKTRGQQVTLRCSSQSGHNTVSWYQQALGQGPQFIFQYYREEENGRGNFPPRFSGLQFPNYSSELNVNALELDDSALYLCASRPGLAGGYEQYFGPGTRLTVT.

The chain couples TRBV4-3 to TRBJ1-1; D possibly corresponds to TRBD1 (6 bases). The CDR3 covers 14 residues. Trimming shortened V by 1 base and J by 4 bases, and 10 bases separated the two germline ends. Germline lookup yields CDR1 LGHNA and CDR2 YSLEER. CDR3 DNA sequence: TGCGCCAGCAGCCAAGCTACAGGGAGCACTGAAGCTTTCTTT. It encodes CASSQATGSTEAFF.

This chain links TRBV7-3 with TRBJ2-2; 9 bases agree with TRBD2. V lost 6 bases to trimming and J lost 4 bases; unmatched junction nucleotides: 9. Germline loops: CDR1 SGHTA, CDR2 FQGTGA. The CDR3 covers 16 residues. The CDR3 nucleotides read TGTGCCAGCAGTTTGCGGCCTAGCGGGGTCACCGGGGAGCTGTTTTTT. Protein: CASSLRPSGVTGELFF.